Presented here are 16 T cell receptor beta chains from one specimen sequenced in a study of regulatory T cells in long-lasting Graves disease. Time point meaning: newly diagnosed GD, antithyroid drugs for less than 3 months. Researchers made the TCR library from RNA that was extracted from PBMCs. CDR3 regions were amplified by Arm-PCR using iRepertoire HTBI primers to build TCR beta libraries. TCRdb re-called the multiplex PCR reads through MiXCR, storing one row per CDR3 protein. The data show about 400,000 distinct CDR3 sequences, approximately 16% seen once. This sample also belongs to another study, concerning T cells in Graves' hyperthyroidism and ophthalmopathy.

The sequencing here drew on peripheral blood mononuclear cells (PBMCs), taken at new diagnosis, from a patient treated with antithyroid drugs. The source of these receptors is a woman aged 40-49 years with Graves disease.

There are many counts of this clonotype. CDR3 protein: CASSVGTPSSYEQYF. In DNA form, the CDR3 reads TGTGCCAGCAGCGTAGGGACACCGAGCTCCTACGAGCAGTACTTC. The chain combines TRBV9 with TRBJ2-7; TRBD1 is a possible D gene (5 bases). The length of the CDR3 is 15 residues. The germline gives CDR1 SGDLS, CDR2 YYNGEE. Trimming removed 0 bases from V and 0 bases from J, with 10 bases in between.

This clonotype has a count of ten or more. This chain links TRBV2 with TRBJ2-7; perhaps TRBD2 as D (5 bases). The germline V gene encodes CDR1 SNHLY and CDR2 FYNNEI. Trimming left V 1 base short and J 12 bases short, with 10 bases between. The CDR3 runs 11 residues. Here the CDR3 reads CASSEGIEGYF. The CDR3 coding sequence is TGTGCCAGCAGTGAAGGCATTGAGGGGTACTTC.

This clonotype was found many times. The chain is built from TRBV30 and TRBJ2-2; D remains ambiguous. V lost 2 bases and J 3 bases, leaving 10 bases between the germline ends. This CDR3 is built from 14 residues. CDR1 GTSNPN and CDR2 SVGIG come from the germline V gene (reference sequence). The CDR3 bases are TGTGCCTGGAGTTCAAGGAGTGACACCGGGGAGCTGTTTTTT. Translated, it gives CAWSSRSDTGELFF. Using reference TRBV30 and TRBJ2-2 for the parts outside the CDR3, the full variable domain is SQTIHQWPATLVQPVGSPLSLECTVEGTSNPNLYWYRQAAGRGLQLLFYSVGIGQISSEVPQNLSASRPQDRQFILSSKKLLLSDSGFYLCAWSSRSDTGELFFGEGSRLTVL.

A word on this clonotype: A single base separates this from a much larger clone, so it may be a read error. The V and J genes are TRBV11-2 and TRBJ2-3; possibly TRBD1 or TRBD2 for D (5 bases each). The CDR3 contains 15 residues. The germline CDR1 and CDR2 sequences are SGHAT and FQNNGV. V was cut by 4 bases and J by 4 bases, with 15 bases left in between. The CDR3 DNA sequence: TGTGCCAGCAGCTCCCCGGACAAGAGGGCAGATACGCAGTATTTT. Its protein is CASSSPDKRADTQYF.

Written as DNA, the CDR3 is TGTGCCAGCAGCTTGGGGGGGAGTAGTGAAGCTTTCTTT. Encoded protein: CASSLGGSSEAFF. The chain links TRBV7-9 to TRBJ1-1; weak D call: TRBD1 (5 bases). Trimming cost V 3 bases and J 7 bases, with 12 bases left between them. Germline V gene data show CDR1 as SEHNR and CDR2 as FQNEAQ (reference sequence). There are 13 residues in the CDR3.

Comments on this clonotype: It may be a read error: a sequence one base away is much more abundant. The chain couples TRBV12-3 or TRBV12-4 to TRBJ1-2, with D tentatively TRBD1 (6 bases). This CDR3 spans 13 amino acids. Between the trimmed V and J ends, which lost 8 bases and 10 bases, there was a span of 20 bases. In nucleotides, the CDR3 is TGTGCCAGCGGCCCAATTACAGGGCTATCCTACACCTTC. Protein product: CASGPITGLSYTF.

The rearrangement uses TRBV30 and TRBJ2-6; D is perhaps TRBD1 (5 bases). Germline V gene sequence: CDR1 GTSNPN, CDR2 SVGIG (reference sequence). This CDR3 is built from 17 residues. Trimming cost V 0 bases and J 0 bases, with 12 bases left between them. The CDR3: CAWSVRVTTSGANVLTF. The CDR3 region has the DNA TGTGCCTGGAGTGTCAGGGTCACTACCTCTGGGGCCAACGTCCTGACTTTC.

This clonotype was counted ten times or more. The gene calls are TRBV29-1 and TRBJ2-5; 9 bases are a match to TRBD1. The trim removed 4 bases at V and 2 bases at J, leaving 5 bases unmatched. The CDR3 is 14 residues long. Germline lookup yields CDR1 SQVTM and CDR2 ANQGSEA. The CDR3 loop reads CSVGVGTGQETQYF. The CDR3 nucleotides are TGCAGCGTTGGGGTAGGGACAGGGCAAGAGACCCAGTACTTC.

In its sample, this clonotype was seen many times. The chain is built from TRBV24-1 and TRBJ2-1; D ambiguous. Germline loops: CDR1 KGHDR, CDR2 SFDVKD. This CDR3 is built from 16 residues. V lost 1 base, J lost 0 bases, and 9 bases lay in between. The CDR3 loop is CATSDFLPNSYNEQFF. The CDR3 DNA reads as TGTGCCACCAGTGATTTTTTGCCTAACTCCTACAATGAGCAGTTCTTC.

This clonotype was counted between two and nine times. The chain links TRBV5-1 to TRBJ2-3; D possibly corresponds to TRBD1 (6 bases). Trimming pared 3 bases from V and 2 bases from J, leaving 13 bases between. Germline V CDR1 and CDR2: SGHRS, YFSETQ. CDR3 length: 15 residues. The CDR3 spells CASSSRQVHTDTQYF. In DNA, the CDR3 is TGCGCCAGCAGCTCGAGACAGGTCCACACAGATACGCAGTATTTT.

This clonotype was detected ten times or more. This sequence joins TRBV2 and TRBJ2-1; perhaps TRBD2 as D (6 bases). The CDR3 covers 15 residues. The ends were cut back, 4 bases at V and 4 bases at J, with 14 bases in the middle. The germline V gene encodes CDR1 SNHLY and CDR2 FYNNEI. Here the CDR3 reads CASSGGGTGYNEQFF. In nucleotides, the CDR3 is TGTGCCAGCAGTGGCGGAGGGACGGGTTACAATGAGCAGTTCTTC. The entire variable domain, with the rest obtained from reference TRBV2 and TRBJ2-1, is as follows: EPEVTQTPSHQVTQMGQEVILRCVPISNHLYFYWYRQILGQKVEFLVSFYNNEISEKSEIFDDQFSVERPDGSNFTLKIRSTKLEDSAMYFCASSGGGTGYNEQFFGPGTRLTVL.

Worth noting for this clonotype: This may be a read error: a much more frequent sequence differs by one nucleotide. The V call is TRBV5-6, the J call TRBJ2-7; TRBD1 matches at 7 bases. This CDR3 has 13 residues. Looked up from germline, CDR1 is SGHDT and CDR2 is YYEEEE. For the CDR3, the DNA is TGTGTCAGCAGCTCCAGGGGGACCTACGAGCAGTACTTC. It yields the protein CVSSSRGTYEQYF.

This clonotype turned up a few times. This rearrangement joins TRBV20-1 to TRBJ2-1; 7 nucleotides line up with TRBD2. The CDR3 has 13 amino acids. Germline CDR1 and CDR2: DFQATT and SNEGSKA (reference sequence). V lost 6 bases and J lost 3; bases outside the gene matches: 5. CDR3 region: CSAGGGSYNEQFF. For the CDR3, the DNA is TGCAGTGCCGGCGGCGGGAGCTACAATGAGCAGTTCTTC.

This clonotype was detected ten times or more. This sequence joins TRBV29-1 and TRBJ2-1; 11 bases are a match to TRBD2. The CDR3 covers 17 residues. Trimming removed 0 bases from V and 9 bases from J; junction bases left unmatched: 13. Germline CDR1 SQVTM, CDR2 ANQGSEA. In nucleotides, the CDR3 is TGCAGCGTTGAAGAGGGTAGTAGCGGGAGGGCCGTGGGTGAGCAGTTCTTC. Translated, it gives CSVEEGSSGRAVGEQFF.

This clonotype showed up many times. The chain combines TRBV28 with TRBJ2-3, with D possibly being TRBD2 (6 bases). CDR1 and CDR2 from the germline V gene are MDHEN and SYDVKM. There are 15 residues in the CDR3. The V end lost 10 bases, the J end lost 4 bases, and 21 bases lay between the germline ends. The CDR3 coding sequence is TGTGCCACCCTAGGAGGGCCGGGACTGGCAGATACGCAGTATTTT. The encoded protein is CATLGGPGLADTQYF.

There are many counts of this clonotype. The V and J genes are TRBV7-2 and TRBJ1-5; a possible D gene is TRBD1 (6 bases). Germline V gene sequence: CDR1 SGHTA, CDR2 FQGNSA. V was pared by 8 bases and J by 0 bases, with 14 bases between. CDR3 length: 15 residues. CDR3 in amino acids: CASSPRDTSNQPQHF. For the CDR3, the DNA is TGTGCCAGCTCACCTCGGGACACTAGCAATCAGCCCCAGCATTTT.